This passage covers 13 T cell receptor beta chains from one sample sequenced in a study of blood T cell repertoires in COVID-19. Produced via immunoSEQ multiplex PCR; TCRdb's table is partial and in-frame only. The sample has about 240,000 clones; 70% to 85% are singletons. Source material: peripheral blood. The receptors here all came from a woman at least 80 years old with acute or convalescent COVID-19.

This clone was seen only once. The chain is built from TRBV24-1 and TRBJ1-2; the D gene is possibly TRBD1 (5 bases). The CDR3 spans 11 residues. The V and J ends lost 10 bases and 8 bases respectively, with 13 bases between them. Germline CDR1 reads KGHDR; CDR2 reads SFDVKD. The chain's CDR3 is CATRQWLGYTF. The CDR3, as DNA: TGTGCCACTAGACAGTGGCTGGGCTACACCTTC.

The chain combines TRBV28 with TRBJ1-5; the match to TRBD1 covers 7 bases. The CDR3 has 16 residues. Trimming removed 4 bases from V and 0 bases from J; junction bases left unmatched: 6. In germline, CDR1 is MDHEN, CDR2 SYDVKM. This CDR3 reads CASSSRQGNSNQPQHF. The CDR3 DNA follows: TGTGCCAGCAGTTCCCGACAGGGCAATAGCAATCAGCCCCAGCATTTT.

This chain uses TRBV6-6 with TRBJ2-7, with 15 bases that match TRBD2. The CDR3 runs 16 residues. Germline-derived CDR1 and CDR2 are MNHNY and SVGAGI (reference sequence). Trimming removed 5 bases from V and 6 bases from J; junction bases left unmatched: 8. The DNA for the CDR3 is TGTGCCAGCAGTAACCCCGGACTAGCGGGGGGGGCCGAGCAGTACTTC. This sequence encodes CASSNPGLAGGAEQYF.

The chain carries TRBV6-1 and TRBJ1-2; D ambiguous. The V gene's germline CDR1 is MNHNS and CDR2 SASEGT. CDR3 length equals 13 residues. V was cut by 2 bases and J by 2 bases, with 6 bases left in between. The CDR3 DNA reads TGTGCCAGCAGTGAACGGGTCAACTATGGCTACACCTTC. Protein sequence: CASSERVNYGYTF.

This clone came up once. The J gene is TRBJ1-5, the V gene TRBV19; TRBD1 aligns across 8 bases. Trimming at V came to 4 bases and at J to 2 bases, leaving 4 bases not matched to a gene. The CDR3 is made up of 15 amino acids. From germline, CDR1 is LNHDA and CDR2 SQIVND (reference sequence). CDR3 loop: CASSTGGGGNQPQHF. The CDR3 DNA reads as TGTGCCAGTAGTACAGGGGGCGGGGGCAATCAGCCCCAGCATTTT.

V is TRBV7-6 and J is TRBJ1-6, with TRBD1 identical over 7 bases. V was pared by 5 bases and J by 5 bases, with 3 bases of the junction left unmatched. From germline, CDR1 is SGHVS and CDR2 FNYEAQ. The length of the CDR3 is 14 residues. CDR3 residues: CASSDTGDNSPLHF. The CDR3 DNA reads TGTGCCAGCAGCGATACAGGGGATAATTCACCCCTCCACTTT.

The rearrangement links TRBV7-8 to TRBJ1-1, with TRBD1 as a possible D gene (5 bases). With 5 bases removed from V and 5 bases from J, the gap between germline ends came to 12 bases. The CDR3 runs to 13 residues. The germline CDR1 and CDR2 sequences are SGHVS and FQNEAQ. The CDR3 coding sequence is TGTGCCAGCAGCGGGGGGGGTTGGACTGAAGCTTTCTTT. It translates to CASSGGGWTEAFF.

CDR3 bases: TGTGCCAGCAGTGGACAGTTGAACACTGAAGCTTTCTTT. This gives the protein CASSGQLNTEAFF. The rearrangement links TRBV6-1 to TRBJ1-1; a possible D gene is TRBD1 (5 bases). Trimming removed 4 bases from V and 0 bases from J, with 6 bases in between. Looked up from germline, CDR1 is MNHNS and CDR2 is SASEGT. The CDR3 sequence is 13 residues long.

This clone was picked up a small number of times. The chain is built from TRBV19 and TRBJ1-1; TRBD1 matches at 10 bases. The CDR3 is made up of 13 amino acids. The V gene end was trimmed by 7 bases and the J gene end by 7 bases; junction bases not matched to a gene: 6. Looked up from germline, CDR1 is LNHDA and CDR2 is SQIVND (reference sequence). CDR3 region: CASIRQGANEAFF. CDR3 bases: TGTGCCAGTATCCGACAGGGGGCGAATGAAGCTTTCTTT.

The genes are TRBV5-1 and TRBJ2-7; TRBD1 might be the D (5 bases). V dropped 4 bases and J dropped 2 bases, with 13 bases sitting between them. This CDR3 region has 14 residues. CDR1 and CDR2 (germline): SGHRS, YFSETQ. The CDR3 bases are TGCGCCAGCAGCACCCAGGGTCTAGCCTACGAGCAGTACTTC. This encodes CASSTQGLAYEQYF.

This clone has just a few counts. The chain carries TRBV5-1 and TRBJ2-7; D may be TRBD1 (5 bases). Germline V gene lookup returns CDR1 SGHRS and CDR2 YFSETQ. There are 14 residues in the CDR3. Trimming took 0 bases from V and 6 from J, leaving 13 bases between them. CDR3 loop: CASSLERGIGEQYF. CDR3 nucleotide sequence: TGCGCCAGCAGCTTGGAAAGGGGAATTGGCGAGCAGTACTTC.

The V gene is TRBV10-3, the J gene TRBJ2-1, with 10 bases that match TRBD2. Per the germline V gene, CDR1 is ENHRY and CDR2 is SYGVKD. The V segment lost 6 bases and the J segment 0 bases; nucleotides outside the gene matches: 17. The CDR3 runs to 20 residues. The DNA of the CDR3 is TGTGCCATCAGCCAGAAACCTTTAGCGGGGGGTTATAGCTCCTACAATGAGCAGTTCTTC. Translated: CAISQKPLAGGYSSYNEQFF.

The rearrangement links TRBV3-1 (or the pseudogene TRBV3-2) to TRBJ1-2; 7 positions agree with TRBD1. J was trimmed by 4 bases and V by 0 bases; bases with no gene match: 8. The length of the CDR3 is 16 residues. The germline V gene encodes CDR1 LGHDT and CDR2 YNNKEL (reference sequence). CDR3 DNA: TGTGCCAGCAGCCAAGATAGGCCAGGGGGTAGCTATGGCTACACCTTC. Translation: CASSQDRPGGSYGYTF.